These T cell receptor beta chains were read from a single sample in a study of blood T cell repertoires in COVID-19. TCRdb's copy holds only in-frame clones and misses some; the assay was immunoSEQ multiplex PCR. The profile shows some 150,000 clones, roughly 80% of them singletons. The sequencing sample was made of PBMCs or T cells enriched from blood (not recorded which). The source of these receptors is a middle-aged woman who had recovered from COVID-19. The conserved cysteine and the conserved F or W are not part of the CDR3 here. Each record gives: V gene, J gene, CDR3 protein.

V: TRBV27; J: TRBJ2-1; CDR3: ASSLFSLTSGSNNEQF
V: TRBV18; J: TRBJ1-5; CDR3: ASSPAENQPQH
V: TRBV1; J: TRBJ1-5; CDR3: TSSQKDTVDTRFNQPQH
V: TRBV29-1; J: TRBJ1-1; CDR3: SPSPHGDTEAF
V: TRBV13; J: TRBJ2-5; CDR3: ASSVSLGGGDQETQY
V: TRBV11-3; J: TRBJ2-3; CDR3: ASSLGKREKTDTQY
V: TRBV2; J: TRBJ1-1; CDR3: ASSQDSLNTEAF
V: TRBV18; J: TRBJ2-1; CDR3: ASSPSDEQF
V: TRBV7-8; J: TRBJ2-1; CDR3: ASSPETGLLRNEQF
V: TRBV5-6; J: TRBJ2-3; CDR3: ASSTLLAGVTDTQY
V: TRBV7-9; J: TRBJ2-7; CDR3: ASSLPRQAPRPFYEQY
V: TRBV7-6; J: TRBJ1-1; CDR3: ASSSTPDTEAF
V: TRBV5-4; J: TRBJ1-1; CDR3: ASSQTGSLRTEAF
V: TRBV19; J: TRBJ2-3; CDR3: ASSSGTVSTDTQY
V: TRBV2; J: TRBJ1-4; CDR3: ASSATGGANEKLF
V: TRBV9; J: TRBJ2-3; CDR3: ASSAGGGPDTQY
V: TRBV24-1; J: TRBJ1-6; CDR3: ATSDFPGTGESPLH
V: TRBV7-9; J: TRBJ2-1; CDR3: ASSLGTGGPNEQF
V: TRBV5-1; J: TRBJ1-4; CDR3: ASSLGSATNEKLF
V: TRBV5-1; J: TRBJ1-2; CDR3: ASSRDQGSYGYT
V: TRBV19; J: TRBJ2-7; CDR3: ASSGFYEQY
V: TRBV28; J: TRBJ2-7; CDR3: ASSLALAGDGPSSYEQY
V: TRBV29-1; J: TRBJ1-1; CDR3: SVGQGFLGNTEAF
V: TRBV5-5; J: TRBJ2-1; CDR3: ASSSRELVYNEQF
V: TRBV7-9; J: TRBJ1-6; CDR3: ASSSGNYNSPLH
V: TRBV6-6; J: TRBJ1-5; CDR3: ASSRVYPGTGIPQPQH
V: TRBV12-5; J: TRBJ1-2; CDR3: ASGLVMTGGANYGYT
V: TRBV2; J: TRBJ2-1; CDR3: ASATMGLAGANEQF
V: TRBV10-3; J: TRBJ2-2; CDR3: AISEGPDRAGTGELF
V: TRBV24-1; J: TRBJ2-2; CDR3: ATSDGRGRGTGELF
V: TRBV11-2; J: TRBJ1-2; CDR3: ASSLETGGWYGYT
V: TRBV25-1; J: TRBJ2-1; CDR3: ASTWDTGYNEQF
V: TRBV29-1; J: TRBJ2-1; CDR3: SVEDGGGAYNEQF
V: TRBV7-9; J: TRBJ2-1; CDR3: ASSPALSDGVRF
V: TRBV5-1; J: TRBJ2-3; CDR3: ASSKLDSGGTDTQY
V: TRBV5-1; J: TRBJ1-4; CDR3: ASSPDRTNEKLF
V: TRBV7-3; J: TRBJ2-3; CDR3: ASSSSGRKEPDTQY
V: TRBV4-1; J: TRBJ1-4; CDR3: ASSPGTGGGKLF
V: TRBV7-3; J: TRBJ2-1; CDR3: ASSPDLGGNEQF
V: TRBV5-1; J: TRBJ2-7; CDR3: ASSLAGWSGEQY
V: TRBV5-1; J: TRBJ2-5; CDR3: ASSFDPGRMETQY
V: TRBV14; J: TRBJ2-2; CDR3: ASSQPSGVTWTGELF
V: TRBV5-1; J: TRBJ2-3; CDR3: ASSVSVPTDTQY
V: TRBV28; J: TRBJ2-3; CDR3: ASSLNPGGGSYDTQY
V: TRBV7-8; J: TRBJ1-1; CDR3: ASSTRQGLGSF
V: TRBV14; J: TRBJ1-1; CDR3: ASSPGVGQGAAVNTEAF
V: TRBV4-1; J: TRBJ1-5; CDR3: ASSLGGGYQPQH
V: TRBV15; J: TRBJ2-5; CDR3: ATWHGTIQETQY
V: TRBV29-1; J: TRBJ1-2; CDR3: SVVQGADYGYT
V: TRBV9; J: TRBJ1-3; CDR3: ASSAAGRGTAGNTIY
V: TRBV18; J: TRBJ1-1; CDR3: ASSPNGGYTATNTEAF
V: TRBV19; J: TRBJ1-2; CDR3: ASSIGEDRL
V: TRBV11-2; J: TRBJ2-3; CDR3: ASRRGLDGGTTDTQY
V: TRBV27; J: TRBJ2-5; CDR3: ASSLVPGQETQY
V: TRBV9; J: TRBJ1-1; CDR3: ASSPEGQGKDTEAF